Described below is a single TCR beta chain sequence and its context. The data were obtained in a study of blood T cell repertoires in COVID-19. Overall study: The origin of the acute and convalescent COVID-19 samples was the United States, Italy and Spain. PBMCs, B-cell-depleted T cells, or T cells provided the cDNA or gDNA that made up the material.

Authors' data handling: Amplification of reference gene primers was used by the study to estimate nucleated cell counts. Assay used: immunoSEQ multiplex PCR; TCRdb lists only in-frame clones, some missing. V, J and clone size are those of that table, while D and trimming were read from the DNA. The table lists fewer than 180,000 clones, over 65% of them singletons, with around 2.1% in the top ten. Germline CDR1 SNHLY, CDR2 FYNNEI. The CDR3 totals 16 residues. V trimming: 6 bases; J trimming: 3 bases; junction bases outside the gene matches: 7. The sample was peripheral blood. The sequence was obtained from a man aged 65 to 85 with acute or convalescent COVID-19. The genes are TRBV2 and TRBJ2-4; 11 bases match TRBD1. This CDR3 is CASSPPGTGGKNIQYF. As DNA, the CDR3 is TGTGCCAGCAGCCCTCCCGGGACAGGGGGCAAAAACATTCAGTACTTC.